Following are 23 T cell receptor beta chains from one sample sequenced in a study of shared clonotypes between healthy human individuals. Profiled with immunoSEQ multiplex PCR; TCRdb holds only in-frame clones, not every one. The table lists 650,000 to 750,000 clones, about three quarters of them singletons. The sequenced material came from memory CD4+ T cells sorted from blood. Subset meaning: CD45RA-negative fraction. The receptors originated from a woman aged 30 to 39 in good health.

The chain employs TRBV7-2 and TRBJ1-2; D remains ambiguous. There are 15 residues in the CDR3. CDR1 is SGHTA and CDR2 is FQGNSA in the germline V gene. Trimming took 5 bases from V and 4 from J, leaving 17 bases between them. As DNA, the CDR3 is TGTGCCAGCAGCCAGTACATCCCCGACGGCTATGGCTACACCTTC. Translation gives CASSQYIPDGYGYTF.

The chain couples TRBV6-4 to TRBJ2-1; possible D gene TRBD1, 6 bases. The germline V and J ends were trimmed by 3 bases and 7 bases, with 10 bases remaining between them. There are 13 residues in the CDR3. CDR1 is MRHNA and CDR2 is SNTAGT in the germline V gene. This CDR3 is CASSEGTWNEQFF. The CDR3 DNA reads TGTGCCAGCAGTGAGGGGACATGGAATGAGCAGTTCTTC.

This chain connects TRBV7-9 to TRBJ2-1; tentative D call: TRBD1 (5 bases). This CDR3 has 15 residues. The ends were cut back, 5 bases at V and 2 bases at J, with 13 bases in the middle. CDR1 is SEHNR and CDR2 is FQNEAQ in the germline V gene (reference sequence). The chain's CDR3 is CASSIGQGPYNEQFF. CDR3 bases: TGTGCCAGCAGCATCGGGCAGGGCCCCTACAATGAGCAGTTCTTC.

In DNA form, the CDR3 reads TGTGCCAGCAGCCACACTAGCGCTTACTCCTACGAGCAGTACTTC. It translates to CASSHTSAYSYEQYF. V gene TRBV7-2 combines with J gene TRBJ2-7; 7 bases map to TRBD2. The germline gives CDR1 SGHTA, CDR2 FQGNSA. The CDR3 sequence is 15 residues long. V shed 5 bases and J 0 bases; nucleotides not matched to a gene: 7.

The rearrangement uses TRBV19 and TRBJ1-1; D is unresolved. The length of the CDR3 is 9 residues. Germline loops: CDR1 LNHDA, CDR2 SQIVND (reference sequence). CDR3 sequence: CAAGTEAFF. In nucleotides, the CDR3 is TGTGCGGCGGGCACTGAAGCTTTCTTT.

This clone has at least ten counts. This sequence joins TRBV15 and TRBJ1-5; D uncertain. The CDR3 totals 14 residues. The V gene lost 8 bases and the J gene lost 5 bases, with 16 bases spanning the gap. CDR1 is LNHNV, CDR2 YYDKDF, per germline (reference sequence). CDR3 sequence (DNA): TGTGCCACCGCCAAAGAGGTCCGTGATCAGCCCCAGCATTTT. Its protein product is CATAKEVRDQPQHF. Using reference TRBV15 and TRBJ1-5 for the parts outside the CDR3, the full variable domain is DAMVIQNPRYQVTQFGKPVTLSCSQTLNHNVMYWYQQKSSQAPKLLFHYYDKDFNNEADTPDNFQSRRPNTSFCFLDIRSPGLGDTAMYLCATAKEVRDQPQHFGDGTRLSIL.

V is TRBV19 and J is TRBJ2-2, with 8 nucleotides matching TRBD1. This CDR3 spans 15 amino acids. CDR1 is LNHDA, CDR2 SQIVND, per germline (reference sequence). J was trimmed by 1 base and V by 8 bases; bases with no gene match: 6. CDR3 sequence (DNA): TGTGCCAGTGGCGGACAGGGCAAGAACACCGGGGAGCTGTTTTTT. Translated: CASGGQGKNTGELFF.

The chain links TRBV6-5 to TRBJ2-5; D remains unclear. V was pared by 6 bases and J by 5 bases, with 13 bases between. The CDR3 is 13 amino acids. Germline CDR1 and CDR2: MNHEY and SVGAGI. CDR3 nucleotide sequence: TGTGCCAGCAGCCGACTGTCCCGGGAGACCCAGTACTTC. It codes for CASSRLSRETQYF.

This clone turned up a few times. The chain uses TRBV6-1 and TRBJ1-3; D remains ambiguous. Germline V CDR1 and CDR2: MNHNS, SASEGT. The CDR3 length is 16 residues. V was pared by 1 base and J by 0 bases, with 10 bases between. The CDR3 region has the DNA TGTGCCAGCAGTGAAGGGCGGGCCTACTCTGGAAACACCATATATTTT. Translation gives CASSEGRAYSGNTIYF.

V is TRBV5-4 and J is TRBJ2-1; a possible D gene is TRBD1 (5 bases). In germline, CDR1 is SGHNT, CDR2 YYREEE (reference sequence). The CDR3 has 15 residues. V was trimmed by 0 bases and J by 1 base, leaving 8 bases between them. The CDR3 nucleotides are TGTGCCAGCAGCTTGGACCAGGGTTCCTACAATGAGCAGTTCTTC. Its protein is CASSLDQGSYNEQFF.

This chain connects TRBV7-9 to TRBJ2-7; tentatively, D is TRBD1 (6 bases). The length of the CDR3 is 13 residues. V shed 4 bases and J shed 3 bases, with 10 bases lying between them. The V gene's germline CDR1 is SEHNR and CDR2 FQNEAQ (reference sequence). The CDR3 nucleotides are TGTGCCAGCAGCTATACAGGGTTCTACGAGCAGTACTTC. Its translation: CASSYTGFYEQYF.

This clone was seen many times. Additional DNA sequences in this sample encode the identical CDR3. The rearrangement joins TRBV7-2 to TRBJ2-3; D might be TRBD2 (5 bases). V lost 5 bases, J lost 0 bases, and 12 bases lay in between. The germline CDR1 and CDR2 sequences are SGHTA and FQGNSA. This CDR3 is built from 15 residues. CDR3 DNA sequence: TGTGCCAGCAGCCTAGACTACCTTAGCACAGATACGCAGTATTTT. Encoded protein: CASSLDYLSTDTQYF.

The chain uses TRBV5-1 and TRBJ2-7; tentative D call: TRBD1 (5 bases). Germline loops: CDR1 SGHRS, CDR2 YFSETQ. V shed 2 bases and J shed 4 bases, with 22 bases lying between them. This CDR3 contains 17 residues. The CDR3 loop reads CASSFPGQTASPYEQYF. As DNA, the CDR3 is TGCGCCAGCAGCTTCCCCGGGCAGACAGCCTCCCCTTACGAGCAGTACTTC.

This clone has only a few counts. The chain combines TRBV19 with TRBJ2-7; weak D call: TRBD2 (5 bases). Germline lookup yields CDR1 LNHDA and CDR2 SQIVND (reference sequence). With 4 bases removed from V and 4 bases from J, the gap between germline ends came to 14 bases. This CDR3 region has 14 residues. The CDR3 spells CASSRTGMAYEQYF. The CDR3 DNA sequence: TGTGCCAGTAGTAGGACCGGGATGGCTTACGAGCAGTACTTC. The variable domain in full, completed from reference TRBV19 and TRBJ2-7, reads DGGITQSPKYLFRKEGQNVTLSCEQNLNHDAMYWYRQDPGQGLRLIYYSQIVNDFQKGDIAEGYSVSREKKESFPLTVTSAQKNPTAFYLCASSRTGMAYEQYFGPGTRLTVT.

The J gene is TRBJ1-1, the V gene TRBV5-1, with 10 nucleotides matching TRBD1. This CDR3 has 16 residues. The ends lost 7 bases at V and 5 bases at J; junction bases unmatched: 14. Germline lookup yields CDR1 SGHRS and CDR2 YFSETQ. Here the CDR3 reads CASYQKTTGGRTEAFF. The CDR3 bases are TGCGCCAGCTACCAAAAAACGACAGGGGGCCGGACTGAAGCTTTCTTT.

The chain couples TRBV5-5 to TRBJ2-3; D remains ambiguous. Trimming removed 0 bases from V and 2 bases from J, with 10 bases in between. The germline V gene has CDR1 SGHKS and CDR2 YYEKEE (reference sequence). The CDR3 consists of 15 residues. The CDR3 coding sequence is TGTGCCAGCAGCTTGGTTGGACCCCTCACAGATACGCAGTATTTT. It yields the protein CASSLVGPLTDTQYF.

This clone has just a few counts. The chain couples TRBV18 to TRBJ2-3; a weak D match, TRBD2 (5 bases). Per the germline V gene, CDR1 is KGHSH and CDR2 is LQKENI. CDR3 length equals 12 residues. Trimming took 6 bases from V and 4 from J, leaving 8 bases between them. The CDR3 reads CASSRVPDTQYF. The CDR3 nucleotides read TGTGCCAGCTCGAGGGTACCAGATACGCAGTATTTT.

The V gene is TRBV18, the J gene TRBJ1-2; no clear D. This CDR3 is 14 amino acids long. Per germline, CDR1 KGHSH and CDR2 LQKENI. Trimming took off 4 bases at V and 0 bases at J, with 9 bases between the two ends. The chain's CDR3 is CASSLVGANYGYTF. CDR3 in DNA: TGTGCCAGCTCACTGGTGGGAGCTAACTATGGCTACACCTTC.

The V gene is TRBV7-9, the J gene TRBJ1-1, with TRBD1 as a possible D gene (5 bases). This CDR3 is 16 amino acids long. Trimming took 1 base from V and 4 from J, leaving 16 bases between them. Germline assignment: CDR1 SEHNR and CDR2 FQNEAQ (reference sequence). The CDR3 protein is CASSLGRFRGVTEAFF. CDR3 nucleotides: TGTGCCAGCAGCTTAGGGCGGTTTAGGGGCGTCACTGAAGCTTTCTTT.

The rearrangement links TRBV27 to TRBJ2-6; the D call may be TRBD1 or TRBD2 (5 bases each). This CDR3 region has 17 residues. Germline-derived CDR1 and CDR2 are MNHEY and SMNVEV (reference sequence). Between the trimmed V and J ends, which lost 0 bases and 1 base, there was a span of 10 bases. In DNA, the CDR3 is TGTGCCAGCAGTTTATCGGGGCCGGGGTCTGGGGCCAACGTCCTGACTTTC. Its translation is CASSLSGPGSGANVLTF. The variable domain in full, completed from reference TRBV27 and TRBJ2-6, reads EAQVTQNPRYLITVTGKKLTVTCSQNMNHEYMSWYRQDPGLGLRQIYYSMNVEVTDKGDVPEGYKVSRKEKRNFPLILESPSPNQTSLYFCASSLSGPGSGANVLTFGAGSRLTVL.

With regard to this clone: In the same sample, other DNA sequences code for this CDR3. J is TRBJ2-7 and V is TRBV28; unclear D gene. The ends were cut back, 2 bases at V and 1 base at J, with 9 bases in the middle. This CDR3 is built from 14 residues. Looked up from germline, CDR1 is MDHEN and CDR2 is SYDVKM. Here the CDR3 reads CASSLPGRSYEQYF. For the CDR3, the DNA is TGTGCCAGCAGTTTACCGGGTCGGTCCTACGAGCAGTACTTC.

The chain combines TRBV5-4 with TRBJ2-5; a weak D match, TRBD1 (5 bases). Trimming left V 4 bases short and J 7 bases short, with 11 bases between. Germline CDR1 reads SGHNT; CDR2 reads YYREEE (reference sequence). The CDR3 is made up of 12 amino acids. For the CDR3, the DNA is TGTGCCAGCAGCCAAGGGGTTCCGACCCAGTACTTC. Its translation is CASSQGVPTQYF.

The V gene is TRBV27, the J gene TRBJ2-3; 7 positions agree with TRBD1. Trimming removed 6 bases from V and 8 bases from J; junction bases left unmatched: 20. The CDR3 loop spans 17 amino acids. CDR1 is MNHEY and CDR2 is SMNVEV in the germline V gene (reference sequence). CDR3 nucleotides: TGTGCCAGCAGCCCTGACCGGGGCAGGGGGTCCCCGGCTACGCAGTATTTT. As protein: CASSPDRGRGSPATQYF.